Listed below are T cell receptor beta chains from one sample, sequenced in a study of T cell repertoires in cytomegalovirus infection. TCRdb re-called the reads with MiXCR, one entry per CDR3 protein. Here the sample spans approximately 170,000 distinct CDR3 sequences, over 15% being singletons. Specimen: CD8+ T cells from PBMCs. These receptors were obtained from a human donor in good health (CMV status not recorded). Some clones in this sample may be carry-over from other donors' samples. CDR3s include the opening cysteine and the closing phenylalanine or tryptophan. The D gene is left open where the match is weak. Size is omitted from some rows. Given values are once, few, many or a class for expanded clones.

>TRBJ1-4|few|-|TRBV28
TGTGCCAGCAGTCCCGGGACGGAAAATGAAAAACTGTTTTTT
CASSPGTENEKLFF
>TRBJ1-5|few|-|TRBV6-5
TGTGCCAGCAGCACCCCAAGTAGCAATCAGCCCCAGCATTTT
CASSTPSSNQPQHF
>TRBJ2-7|few|TRBD1|TRBV7-2
TGTGCCAGCCAAGAGGGCAGGGGGAAAGCCTACGAGCAGTACTTC
CASQEGRGKAYEQYF
>TRBJ1-1|few|TRBD1|TRBV7-9
TGTGCCAGCAGCTTAGAGGGACAGGGGGACACTGAAGCTTTCTTT
CASSLEGQGDTEAFF
>TRBJ2-7|few|-|TRBV6-6
TGTGCCAGCAGTCCGACCGGACAGATAAACTACGAGCAGTACTTC
CASSPTGQINYEQYF
>TRBJ2-7|-|TRBD2|TRBV7-9
TGTGCCAGCAGCTTAGAAAGGACTAGGTACGAGCAGTACTTC
CASSLERTRYEQYF
>TRBJ1-2|few|-|TRBV29-1
TGCAGCGTTGAAGAGTCCCAGGTCGATGGCTACACCTTC
CSVEESQVDGYTF
>TRBJ2-7|-|-|TRBV29-1
TGCAGCGTTGAGAGCTCCGACGAGCAGTACTTC
CSVESSDEQYF
>TRBJ1-4|few|-|TRBV20-1
TGCAGTGCTAGGGCCCGGGACGGAAATGAAAAACTGTTTTTT
CSARARDGNEKLFF
>TRBJ2-7|-|TRBD2|TRBV6-2/TRBV6-3
TGTGCCAGCAGTTACTCGCCCAGCGGGGTTTCCGATTACGAGCAGTACTTC
CASSYSPSGVSDYEQYF
>TRBJ2-5|few|-|TRBV7-9
TGTGCCAGCATTAGGGCTAGCGCCTTTGAGACCCAGTACTTC
CASIRASAFETQYF
>TRBJ2-1|many|TRBD2|TRBV27
TGTGCCAGCAGTCCGGGGGGCTCCTACAATGAGCAGTTCTTC
CASSPGGSYNEQFF
>TRBJ1-2|-|TRBD1|TRBV6-2/TRBV6-3
TGTGCCAGCAGTTACTCGTTTACAGGGGACGACTATGGCTACACCTTC
CASSYSFTGDDYGYTF
>TRBJ2-7|few|TRBD1|TRBV5-4
TGTGCCAGCAGCGACGGGACAGTTAGCGAGCAGTACTTC
CASSDGTVSEQYF
>TRBJ1-1|many|TRBD1|TRBV7-8
TGTGCCAGCAGCTCCACTACCGACAGGGCTACTGAAGCTTTCTTT
CASSSTTDRATEAFF
>TRBJ2-7|-|-|TRBV7-9
TGTGCCAGCAGCTTAATGGCGGGAGAGCAGTACTTC
CASSLMAGEQYF
>TRBJ2-4|few|TRBD2|TRBV11-2
TGTGCCAGCAGCGCCGTGGGGACTAGCGGTGTCCTAGCCAAAAACATTCAGTACTTC
CASSAVGTSGVLAKNIQYF
>TRBJ1-2|-|-|TRBV12-3/TRBV12-4
TGTGCCAGCAGCAATCCAGGGTACTATGGCTACACCTTC
CASSNPGYYGYTF
>TRBJ2-3|few|-|TRBV12-3/TRBV12-4
TGTGCCAGCAGTATGGGGCAGGTCAAAGATACGCAGTATTTT
CASSMGQVKDTQYF
>TRBJ2-1|few|-|TRBV12-5
TGTGCTAGTGGTTCTACAATCGGGGAGCAGTTCTTC
CASGSTIGEQFF
>TRBJ2-1|few|-|TRBV5-1
TGCGCCAGCAGCTATGCTAGCTCCTACAATGAGCAGTTCTTC
CASSYASSYNEQFF
>TRBJ1-2|few|-|TRBV29-1
TGCAGCGTTGAAGATCTTGATTTGCGACCGGGAGATGGCTACACCTTC
CSVEDLDLRPGDGYTF
>TRBJ1-1|-|-|TRBV12-5
TGTGCTAGTGCCCCAGGAGGGGCCCCGGGGACTGAAGCTTTCTTT
CASAPGGAPGTEAFF
>TRBJ1-1|-|TRBD1|TRBV7-9
TGTGCCAGCAGCACATCCACAGGGGGCACTGAAGCTTTCTTT
CASSTSTGGTEAFF
>TRBJ1-5|-|-|TRBV11-2
TGTGCCAGCAGCTTAGAGGGGGCCCAGCAGCCCCAGCATTTT
CASSLEGAQQPQHF
>TRBJ1-1|few|-|TRBV9
TGTGCCAGCAGCGATAGCGGGGGGCTCACTGAAGCTTTCTTT
CASSDSGGLTEAFF
>TRBJ2-7|few|TRBD1|TRBV28
TGTGCCAGCAGTTTCGACCCACTAGGACAGGGAACCTACGAGCAGTACTTC
CASSFDPLGQGTYEQYF
>TRBJ2-3|-|-|TRBV7-8
TGTGCCAGCAGCCAGACGGGGTCAGATACGCAGTATTTT
CASSQTGSDTQYF
>TRBJ2-7|-|-|TRBV12-3/TRBV12-4
TGTGCCAGCAGTTCGGGGACTCTCGAGCAGTACTTC
CASSSGTLEQYF
>TRBJ1-3|few|-|TRBV6-6
TGTGCCAGCAGTCACCCGGCAAGGGAAGGTTTCTTTGGAAACACCATATATTTT
CASSHPAREGFFGNTIYF
>TRBJ2-2|-|-|TRBV29-1
TGCAGCGTTGAATTACCACAGGCGGAGCTGTTTTTT
CSVELPQAELFF
>TRBJ1-3|-|-|TRBV12-3/TRBV12-4
TGTGCCAGCAGTTTAAGCGGTGGAAACACCATATATTTT
CASSLSGGNTIYF
>TRBJ2-3|few|-|TRBV7-2
TGTGCCAGCAGCTTAGGGGGAAGCGCAGCAGATACGCAGTATTTT
CASSLGGSAADTQYF
>TRBJ2-5|few|TRBD2|TRBV28
TGTGCCAGCAGTTCGCCCGGGAGGGAGGGTCAAGAGACCCAGTACTTC
CASSSPGREGQETQYF
>TRBJ2-5|few|-|TRBV6-2/TRBV6-3
TGTGCCAGCAGTTCTCGCCTGAAGGAGACCCAGTACTTC
CASSSRLKETQYF
>TRBJ2-7|few|-|TRBV5-3
TGTGCCAGCTCACCGGGACGGCCCCTTTCAGGCGAGCAGTACTTC
CASSPGRPLSGEQYF
>TRBJ2-7|few|TRBD2|TRBV7-2
TGTGCCAGCAGCTTAGCGACAGCGGGAGGCCCCCACTACGAGCAGTACTTC
CASSLATAGGPHYEQYF
>TRBJ1-3|-|-|TRBV7-2
TGTGCCAGCAGCTCCGGGGGGACACCTCTCTCTGGAAACACCATATATTTT
CASSSGGTPLSGNTIYF
>TRBJ1-5|-|TRBD1|TRBV7-8
TGTGCCAGCAGCTTAGTAGAGGACAGGGGCAATCAGCCCCAGCATTTT
CASSLVEDRGNQPQHF
>TRBJ2-7|few|-|TRBV2
TGTGCCAGCAAGGCCACCTACTACGAGCAGTACTTC
CASKATYYEQYF
>TRBJ2-7|-|-|TRBV28
TGTGCCAGCAGTACCAATGGGCGGTTTAGAGAGCAGTACTTC
CASSTNGRFREQYF
>TRBJ2-3|-|TRBD2|TRBV7-6
TGTGCCAGCAGCCCCTGGACTAGCGGGTCCGATACGCAGTATTTT
CASSPWTSGSDTQYF
>TRBJ2-3|-|-|TRBV15
TGTGCCACCAGTGGGGACCGGGAGTGGGATACGCAGTATTTT
CATSGDREWDTQYF
>TRBJ2-5|few|-|TRBV28
TGTGCCAGCAGTCAGATTGGTGGCGCCGGAGAGACCCAGTACTTC
CASSQIGGAGETQYF
>TRBJ2-1|-|TRBD2|TRBV20-1
TGCAGTGCTAGAGGGAGGGACTGGGGGGGGGATGAGCAGTTCTTC
CSARGRDWGGDEQFF
>TRBJ2-1|few|TRBD2|TRBV7-2
TGTGCCAGCAGAACGACCTCGGCGGGAGGGCCGGACAATGAGCAGTTCTTC
CASRTTSAGGPDNEQFF
>TRBJ2-1|-|TRBD2|TRBV7-9
TGTGCCAGCAGCAACTCTCGGACTAGCGGGAGTCTCCCATCCTACAATGAGCAGTTCTTC
CASSNSRTSGSLPSYNEQFF
>TRBJ2-1|few|-|TRBV20-1
TGCAGTGCTAGAGACTACACTTCTAACGATGAGCAGTTCTTC
CSARDYTSNDEQFF
>TRBJ1-1|-|TRBD1|TRBV14
TGTGCCAGCAGCCAAACAGGGGGAACTGAAGCTTTCTTT
CASSQTGGTEAFF
>TRBJ1-6|few|TRBD1|TRBV29-1
TGCAGCGTTGGCCCCGCGGACAGGTCAAATTCACCCCTCCACTTT
CSVGPADRSNSPLHF
>TRBJ1-3|-|-|TRBV19
TGTGCCACCTCGGGCGGTCCTGGAAACACCATATATTTT
CATSGGPGNTIYF
>TRBJ2-1|-|-|TRBV7-2
TGTGCCAGCAGCTTAGACCCGAACCCGCAATACAATGAGCAGTTCTTC
CASSLDPNPQYNEQFF
>TRBJ2-3|-|TRBD1|TRBV28
TGTGCCAGCAGCACGGACAGGGGAATAGATACGCAGTATTTT
CASSTDRGIDTQYF
>TRBJ2-1|-|-|TRBV9
TGTGCCAGCAGCGTCAGTAGAGGGGAGCAGTTCTTC
CASSVSRGEQFF
>TRBJ1-1|many|-|TRBV7-9
TGTGCCAGCAGCTTATTGTCCGAGAACACTGAAGCTTTCTTT
CASSLLSENTEAFF
>TRBJ2-7|-|-|TRBV7-6
TGTGCCAGCAGCTTTGGTGAACCCTACGAGCAGTACTTC
CASSFGEPYEQYF
>TRBJ2-2|-|-|TRBV20-1
TGCAGTGCTAGCCCGAACACCGGGGAGCTGTTTTTT
CSASPNTGELFF
>TRBJ2-3|-|TRBD2|TRBV7-2
TGTGCCAGCAGCTTAGCGGCTAGCGGGAGGGCCAGGGATACGCAGTATTTT
CASSLAASGRARDTQYF
>TRBJ2-7|-|TRBD1|TRBV7-6
TGTGCCAGCAGTCCGACAGGGTCGCCTTACGAGCAGTACTTC
CASSPTGSPYEQYF
>TRBJ1-5|-|-|TRBV6-1
TGTGCCAGCAGTCCGGGTTACAGGAGGGATCAGCCCCAGCATTTT
CASSPGYRRDQPQHF